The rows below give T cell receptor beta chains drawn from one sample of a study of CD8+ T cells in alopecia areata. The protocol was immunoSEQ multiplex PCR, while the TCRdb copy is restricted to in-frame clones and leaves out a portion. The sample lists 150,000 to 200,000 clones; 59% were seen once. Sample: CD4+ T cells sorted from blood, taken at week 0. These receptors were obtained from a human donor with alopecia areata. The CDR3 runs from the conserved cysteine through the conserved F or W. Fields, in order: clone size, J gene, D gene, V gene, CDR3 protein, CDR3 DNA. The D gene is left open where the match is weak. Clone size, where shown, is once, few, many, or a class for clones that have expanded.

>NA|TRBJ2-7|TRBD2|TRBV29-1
CSVKGLAGYEQYF
TGCAGCGTCAAGGGACTAGCGGGGTACGAGCAGTACTTC
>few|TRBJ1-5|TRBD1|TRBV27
CASSLGTGGLPQHF
TGTGCCAGCAGTTTAGGGACAGGGGGCCTGCCCCAGCATTTT
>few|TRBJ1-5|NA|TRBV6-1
CASMETGNQPQHF
TGTGCCAGCATGGAGACAGGCAATCAGCCCCAGCATTTT
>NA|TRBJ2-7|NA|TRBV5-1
CASTTGNNYEQYF
TGCGCCAGCACGACAGGCAACAACTACGAGCAGTACTTC
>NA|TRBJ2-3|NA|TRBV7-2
CASSRDSHTDTQYF
TGTGCCAGCAGCAGGGACTCTCACACAGATACGCAGTATTTT
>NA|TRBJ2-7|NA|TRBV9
CASSGEGHEQYF
TGTGCCAGCAGCGGCGAGGGCCACGAGCAGTACTTC
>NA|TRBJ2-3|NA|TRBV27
CASRRDVGADTQYF
TGTGCCAGCCGCAGGGACGTAGGCGCAGATACGCAGTATTTT
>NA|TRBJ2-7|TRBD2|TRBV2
CASRAGGYEQYF
TGTGCCAGCAGAGCGGGGGGATACGAGCAGTACTTC
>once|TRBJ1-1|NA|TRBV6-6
CASNELQGYEAFF
TGTGCCAGCAACGAGCTACAGGGATATGAAGCTTTCTTT
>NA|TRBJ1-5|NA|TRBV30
CAWSVGHNQPQHF
TGTGCCTGGAGTGTAGGTCACAATCAGCCCCAGCATTTT
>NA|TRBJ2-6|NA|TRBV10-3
CAINQEDTLSSGANVLTF
TGTGCCATCAACCAAGAAGACACGCTGAGCTCTGGGGCCAACGTCCTGACTTTC
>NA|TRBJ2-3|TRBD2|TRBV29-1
CSVEGTSGGTDTQYF
TGCAGCGTTGAAGGGACTAGCGGGGGCACAGATACGCAGTATTTT
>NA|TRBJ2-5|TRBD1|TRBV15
CATSNTGEETQYF
TGTGCCACCAGCAATACAGGGGAAGAGACCCAGTACTTC
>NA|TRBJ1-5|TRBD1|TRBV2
CAWQGATSDQPQHF
TGTGCCTGGCAGGGGGCAACCTCGGATCAGCCCCAGCATTTT
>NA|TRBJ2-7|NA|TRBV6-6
CASWTGTATYEQYF
TGTGCCAGTTGGACCGGGACTGCAACCTACGAGCAGTACTTC
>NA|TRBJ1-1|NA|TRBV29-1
CSVVSSSGARKVEAFF
TGCAGCGTTGTCTCTTCCTCGGGGGCACGAAAGGTCGAGGCTTTCTTT
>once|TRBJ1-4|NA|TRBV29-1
CSVAAGAEKLFF
TGCAGCGTTGCGGCAGGGGCGGAAAAACTGTTTTTT
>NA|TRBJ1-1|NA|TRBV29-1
CSVERRDTEAFF
TGCAGCGTTGAGCGCAGGGACACTGAAGCTTTCTTT
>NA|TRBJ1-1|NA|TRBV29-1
CSVQHLYEAFF
TGCAGCGTCCAACACCTATATGAAGCTTTCTTT
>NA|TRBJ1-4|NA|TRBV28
CASSPGVIKLFF
TGTGCCAGCAGCCCTGGGGTGATTAAACTGTTTTTT
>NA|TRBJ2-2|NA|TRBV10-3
CAISDTRRNTGELFF
TGTGCCATCAGTGATACACGTCGGAACACCGGGGAGCTGTTTTTT
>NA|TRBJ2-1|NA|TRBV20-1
CSAERGNEQFF
TGCAGTGCCGAGCGAGGGAATGAGCAGTTCTTC
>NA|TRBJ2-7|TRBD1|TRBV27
CASSFNRGSYEQYF
TGTGCCAGCAGTTTCAACAGGGGCTCCTACGAGCAGTACTTC
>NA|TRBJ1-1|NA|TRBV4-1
CASSQVNAGGITEAFF
TGCGCCAGCAGCCAAGTTAACGCGGGGGGAATCACTGAAGCTTTCTTT
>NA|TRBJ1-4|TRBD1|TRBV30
CAWTGQGNEKLFF
TGTGCCTGGACAGGACAGGGTAATGAAAAACTGTTTTTT
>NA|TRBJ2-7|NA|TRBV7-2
CASSQPELGYEQYF
TGTGCCAGCAGCCAGCCGGAATTAGGCTACGAGCAGTACTTC
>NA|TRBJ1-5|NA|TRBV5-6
CASSLAGGLSNQPQHF
TGTGCCAGCAGCTTGGCCGGGGGACTTAGCAATCAGCCCCAGCATTTT
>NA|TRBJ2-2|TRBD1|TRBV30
CAWSSRGPVAGELFF
TGTGCCTGGAGTTCCAGGGGGCCCGTGGCCGGGGAGCTGTTTTTT
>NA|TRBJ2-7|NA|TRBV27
CASSPPGAREQYF
TGTGCCAGCAGTCCGCCGGGAGCGAGGGAGCAGTACTTC
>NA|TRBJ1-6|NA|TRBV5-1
CASSEPGLSSPLHF
TGCGCCAGCAGCGAACCCGGCCTTTCTTCACCCCTCCACTTT
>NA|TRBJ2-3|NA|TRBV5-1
CASSLDQASTDTQYF
TGCGCCAGCAGCTTGGATCAGGCGTCTACAGATACGCAGTATTTT
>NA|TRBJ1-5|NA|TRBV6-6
CASSWYRDQPQHF
TGTGCCAGCAGTTGGTACCGAGATCAGCCCCAGCATTTT
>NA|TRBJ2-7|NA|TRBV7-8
CASSLIQELEQYF
TGTGCCAGCAGCCTAATACAGGAACTGGAGCAGTACTTC
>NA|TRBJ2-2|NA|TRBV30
CAWSVARNTGELFF
TGTGCCTGGAGTGTGGCCAGGAACACCGGGGAGCTGTTTTTT
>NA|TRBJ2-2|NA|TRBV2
CASSEVRAGELFF
TGTGCCAGCAGTGAAGTGAGGGCCGGGGAGCTGTTTTTT
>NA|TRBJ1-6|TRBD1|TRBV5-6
CASSLETTGGFNSPLHF
TGTGCCAGCAGCTTGGAGACGACAGGGGGCTTTAATTCACCCCTCCACTTT
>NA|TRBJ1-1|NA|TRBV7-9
CASSLTGTNTEAFF
TGTGCCAGCAGCTTAACAGGGACGAACACTGAAGCTTTCTTT
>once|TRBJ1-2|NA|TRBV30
CAWSVLRGIRYGYTF
TGTGCCTGGAGTGTACTCAGAGGGATACGCTATGGCTACACCTTC
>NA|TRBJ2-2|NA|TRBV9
CASSVDRRQANTGELFF
TGTGCCAGCAGCGTAGATCGGCGTCAGGCGAACACCGGGGAGCTGTTTTTT
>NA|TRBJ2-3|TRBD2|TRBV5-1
CASSYTSGGATDTQYF
TGCGCCAGCAGCTACACTAGCGGGGGGGCCACAGATACGCAGTATTTT
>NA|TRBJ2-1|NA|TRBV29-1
CSVRLGLPNYNEQFF
TGCAGCGTCCGGCTCGGACTACCCAACTACAATGAGCAGTTCTTC
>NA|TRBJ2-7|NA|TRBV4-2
CASSQETLRTATYEQYF
TGTGCCAGCAGCCAAGAAACGCTGCGGACAGCGACCTACGAGCAGTACTTC
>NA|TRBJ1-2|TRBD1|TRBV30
CAWSVKGGDGYTF
TGTGCCTGGAGTGTAAAAGGGGGCGATGGCTACACCTTC
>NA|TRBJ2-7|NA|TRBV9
CASSVGTGRAASYEQYF
TGTGCCAGCAGCGTAGGAACCGGCAGGGCCGCCTCCTACGAGCAGTACTTC
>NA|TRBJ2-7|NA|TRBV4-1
CASSQQAVPGYEQYF
TGCGCCAGCAGCCAGCAAGCGGTTCCGGGCTACGAGCAGTACTTC
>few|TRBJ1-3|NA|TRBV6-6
CASSPLVGAGNTIYF
TGTGCCAGCAGCCCCCTGGTGGGGGCTGGAAACACCATATATTTT
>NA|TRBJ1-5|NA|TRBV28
CASISSRYQPQHF
TGTGCCAGCATATCGTCCAGGTACCAGCCCCAGCATTTT
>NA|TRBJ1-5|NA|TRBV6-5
CASRANPNQPQHF
TGTGCCAGCAGGGCGAACCCCAATCAGCCCCAGCATTTT
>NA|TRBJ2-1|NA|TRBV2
CASSASWRPSDEQFF
TGTGCCAGCAGTGCCTCTTGGCGGCCTTCGGATGAGCAGTTCTTC
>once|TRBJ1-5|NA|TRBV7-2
CASSLSWTGQPQHF
TGTGCCAGCAGCTTGTCGTGGACCGGTCAGCCCCAGCATTTT
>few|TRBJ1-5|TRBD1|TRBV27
CASSRDRASNQPQHF
TGTGCCAGCAGCCGGGACAGGGCGAGCAATCAGCCCCAGCATTTT
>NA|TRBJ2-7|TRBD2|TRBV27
CATRTAAGSYEQYF
TGTGCCACCAGAACCGCAGCGGGAAGCTACGAGCAGTACTTC
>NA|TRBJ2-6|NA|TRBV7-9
CAVSLSGANVLTF
TGTGCCGTATCCCTCTCTGGGGCCAACGTCCTGACTTTC
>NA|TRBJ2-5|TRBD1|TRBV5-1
CASSSDRWETQYF
TGCGCCAGCAGCTCGGACAGGTGGGAGACCCAGTACTTC
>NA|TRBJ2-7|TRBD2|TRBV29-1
CSVEGEGFREQYF
TGCAGCGTTGAGGGGGAGGGGTTCCGCGAGCAGTACTTC